Here is one T cell receptor beta chain with its context. The source of the sample is a study of glioma-infiltrating T cells after dendritic cell vaccination. Study overall: Between the early 2000s and the early 2010s, patients got autologous tumor lysate-pulsed dendritic cell vaccines. Three intradermal dendritic cell vaccine injections were given every two weeks.

The CDR3 sequence is 14 residues long. With 5 bases removed from V and 3 bases from J, the gap between germline ends came to 14 bases. Germline CDR1 reads SGHNT; CDR2 reads YENEEA. Sequencing was performed with immunoSEQ multiplex PCR; in TCRdb, only in-frame clones are kept and a portion is missing. The table shows roughly 100,000 clones, with roughly 81% occurring only once. The sequence was collected from a human donor with glioblastoma. The sample consisted of blood, taken before dendritic cell vaccination. The rearrangement links TRBV11-3 to TRBJ2-7; tentatively, D is TRBD1 (5 bases). The CDR3 reads CASSPRGHFYEQYF. The CDR3 bases are TGTGCCAGCAGCCCCCGAGGACACTTCTACGAGCAGTACTTC.